This T cell receptor beta chain was profiled in a study of shared clonotypes between healthy human individuals. This clone was counted only a few times. The J segment lost 7 bases and the V segment lost 5 bases, leaving 5 bases of the junction unmatched. Germline V gives CDR1 SEHNR, CDR2 FQNEAQ (reference sequence). The CDR3 is made up of 13 amino acids. Per the original data handling: ImmunoSEQ yielded junction-only sequences lacking quality scores, so filtering differed. Only in-frame clones appear in the TCRdb table, and some are missing; sequencing was by immunoSEQ multiplex PCR. The V and J calls and clone size were taken over from that table, and D and trimming were inferred from the DNA. Of 2 million to 3 million clones listed, over 85% are singletons.

The chain links TRBV7-9 to TRBJ1-2; TRBD1 matches at 9 bases. This clonotype was obtained from a young man in good health. Some clones in this sample may be carry-over from other donors' samples. Sequencing was done on a sample of naive CD4+ T cells from PBMCs. Subset in this sample: CD45RA+ positively selected. CDR3 DNA sequence: TGTGCCAGCAGCCCACAGGGGGCCGGTGGCTACACCTTC. Translated, it gives CASSPQGAGGYTF.